Following are 9 T cell receptor beta chains from one sample sequenced in a study of identical twins. TCRdb itself ran the 5' RACE reads through MiXCR, one entry per CDR3 protein. The repertoire holds 210,000 or so distinct CDR3 sequences, with 7.5% as singletons. This same sample was also taken into another study, of yellow fever vaccine responses in identical twins.

Sequencing used memory (CD45RO+) T cells sorted from blood. Receptors were obtained from a woman under 30 in good health.

This clonotype was counted a few times. The gene calls are TRBV4-3 and TRBJ2-1, with TRBD2 identical over 7 bases. Germline CDR1 LGHNA, CDR2 YSLEER. This CDR3 has 15 amino acids. V was clipped by 4 bases and J by 4 bases; unmatched bases: 7. The CDR3 here is CASSRGASGYNEQFF. DNA of the CDR3: TGCGCCAGCAGCCGAGGGGCTAGCGGATACAATGAGCAGTTCTTC.

This clonotype occurred a few times. V usage is TRBV28 and J usage is TRBJ2-3; no clear D. Trimming removed 11 bases from V and 6 bases from J, with 18 bases in between. CDR3 length: 13 amino acids. Germline V gives CDR1 MDHEN, CDR2 SYDVKM. CDR3 residues: CASLEGPWDTQYF. The CDR3 bases are TGTGCCTCCCTTGAAGGGCCCTGGGATACGCAGTATTTT.

This clonotype was seen a few times. This chain uses TRBV6-1 with TRBJ2-1; the D gene could be TRBD1 or TRBD2 (6 bases each). V lost 10 bases and J lost 8, with 21 bases in between. CDR1 MNHNS and CDR2 SASEGT come from the germline V gene. The CDR3 totals 14 residues. CDR3 region: CAIRRRGVNHEQFF. The CDR3 coding sequence is TGTGCCATCCGCCGGAGGGGGGTGAATCATGAGCAGTTCTTC.

This clonotype was seen a few times. This chain links TRBV6-6 with TRBJ2-1; D gene unclear. CDR3 length: 11 residues. Germline CDR1 MNHNY, CDR2 SVGAGI (reference sequence). The V end was cut by 7 bases, the J end by 6 bases, with 7 bases between. The DNA of the CDR3 is TGTGCCAGCACCACCACCAATGAGCAGTTCTTC. Translated: CASTTTNEQFF.

This clonotype was seen only a few times. The DNA of the CDR3 is TGCAGCGTGGACAGGGGCGTAGCTAACTATGGCTACACCTTC. It is translated as CSVDRGVANYGYTF. The chain combines TRBV29-1 with TRBJ1-2; 9 bases map to TRBD1. The germline V gene encodes CDR1 SQVTM and CDR2 ANQGSEA. The V and J ends lost 6 bases and 0 bases, in that order; junction bases with no gene match: 5. The CDR3 runs 14 residues. Combining the CDR3 with reference TRBV29-1 and TRBJ1-2 gives the whole variable domain SAVISQKPSRDICQRGTSLTIQCQVDSQVTMMFWYRQQPGQSLTLIATANQGSEATYESGFVIDKFPISRPNLTFSTLTVSNMSPEDSSIYLCSVDRGVANYGYTFGSGTRLTVV.

This clonotype showed up just a few times. CDR3 nucleotide sequence: TGTGCCAGCAGCCAGCAAGACGAGCAGTACTTC. This codes for CASSQQDEQYF. This chain uses TRBV6-5 with TRBJ2-7; D not resolved. CDR1 and CDR2 (germline): MNHEY, SVGAGI. V dropped 6 bases and J dropped 5 bases, with 8 bases sitting between them. CDR3 length: 11 residues.

The chain uses TRBV18 and TRBJ1-5, with a weak D call TRBD1 (5 bases). Per the germline V gene, CDR1 is KGHSH and CDR2 is LQKENI. V lost 5 bases to trimming and J lost 7 bases, with 18 bases between them. The CDR3 consists of 15 residues. The CDR3 spells CASSKGGRVGQPQHF. The CDR3 DNA follows: TGTGCCAGCTCAAAGGGAGGCAGGGTGGGCCAGCCCCAGCATTTT.

This clonotype was recorded many times. The rearrangement uses TRBV28 and TRBJ2-7, with D uncertain. V lost 7 bases and J 0 bases, leaving 10 bases between the germline ends. The germline V gene has CDR1 MDHEN and CDR2 SYDVKM. The CDR3 is 13 amino acids. The CDR3 DNA sequence: TGTGCCAGCAACCAAATAGTCTCCTACGAGCAGTACTTC. Its translation is CASNQIVSYEQYF.

This clonotype was observed many times. The genes are TRBV12-3 or TRBV12-4 and TRBJ2-1; no clear D. The V end lost 3 bases, the J end lost 1 base, and 13 bases lay between the germline ends. This CDR3 is built from 16 residues. The CDR3 protein is CASSFATFESYNEQFF. For the CDR3, the DNA is TGTGCCAGCAGTTTTGCCACCTTTGAATCCTACAATGAGCAGTTCTTC.